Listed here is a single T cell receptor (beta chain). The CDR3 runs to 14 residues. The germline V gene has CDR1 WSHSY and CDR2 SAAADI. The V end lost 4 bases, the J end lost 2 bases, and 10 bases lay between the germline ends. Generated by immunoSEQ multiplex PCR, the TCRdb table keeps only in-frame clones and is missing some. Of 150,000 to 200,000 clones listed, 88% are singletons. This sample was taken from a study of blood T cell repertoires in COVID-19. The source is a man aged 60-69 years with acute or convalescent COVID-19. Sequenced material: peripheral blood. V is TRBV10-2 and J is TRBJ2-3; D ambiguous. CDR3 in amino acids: CASSGSISTDTQYF. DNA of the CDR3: TGCGCCAGCAGTGGGTCTATTTCCACAGATACGCAGTATTTT.